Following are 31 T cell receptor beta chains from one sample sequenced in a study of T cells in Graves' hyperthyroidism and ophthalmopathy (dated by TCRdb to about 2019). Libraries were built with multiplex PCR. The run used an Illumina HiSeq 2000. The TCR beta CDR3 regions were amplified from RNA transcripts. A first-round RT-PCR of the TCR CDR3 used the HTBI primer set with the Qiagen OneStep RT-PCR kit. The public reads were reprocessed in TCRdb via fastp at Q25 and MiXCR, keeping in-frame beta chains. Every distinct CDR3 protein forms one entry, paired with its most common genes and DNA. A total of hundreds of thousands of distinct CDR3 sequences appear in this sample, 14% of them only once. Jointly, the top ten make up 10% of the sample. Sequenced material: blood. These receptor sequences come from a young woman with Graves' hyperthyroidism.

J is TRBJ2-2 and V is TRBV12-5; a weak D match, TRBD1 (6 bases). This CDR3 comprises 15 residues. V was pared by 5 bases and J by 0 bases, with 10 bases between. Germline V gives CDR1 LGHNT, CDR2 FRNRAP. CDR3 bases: TGTGCTAGTGGTCCACAGGGAGCGAACACCGGGGAGCTGTTTTTT. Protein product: CASGPQGANTGELFF.

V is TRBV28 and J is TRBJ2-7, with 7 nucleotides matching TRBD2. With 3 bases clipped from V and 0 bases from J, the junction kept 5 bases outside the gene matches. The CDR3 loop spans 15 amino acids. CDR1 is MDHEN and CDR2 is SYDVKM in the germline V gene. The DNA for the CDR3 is TGTGCCAGCAGTTTCCGACTAGCCGCCTCCTACGAGCAGTACTTC. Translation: CASSFRLAASYEQYF.

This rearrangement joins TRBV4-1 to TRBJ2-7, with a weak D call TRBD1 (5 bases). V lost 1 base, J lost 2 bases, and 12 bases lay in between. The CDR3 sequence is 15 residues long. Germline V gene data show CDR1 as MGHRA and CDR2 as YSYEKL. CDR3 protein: CASSQARGFAYEQYF. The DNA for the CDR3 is TGCGCCAGCAGCCAAGCAAGGGGATTCGCCTACGAGCAGTACTTC.

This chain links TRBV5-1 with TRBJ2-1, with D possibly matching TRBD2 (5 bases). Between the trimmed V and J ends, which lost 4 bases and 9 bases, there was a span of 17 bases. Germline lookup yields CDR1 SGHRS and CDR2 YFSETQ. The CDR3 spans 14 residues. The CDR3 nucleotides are TGCGCCAGCAGCAACCCCTCAACTAGTGTTGAGCAGTTCTTC. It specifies CASSNPSTSVEQFF. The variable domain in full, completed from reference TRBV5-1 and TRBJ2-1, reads KAGVTQTPRYLIKTRGQQVTLSCSPISGHRSVSWYQQTPGQGLQFLFEYFSETQRNKGNFPGRFSGRQFSNSRSEMNVSTLELGDSALYLCASSNPSTSVEQFFGPGTRLTVL.

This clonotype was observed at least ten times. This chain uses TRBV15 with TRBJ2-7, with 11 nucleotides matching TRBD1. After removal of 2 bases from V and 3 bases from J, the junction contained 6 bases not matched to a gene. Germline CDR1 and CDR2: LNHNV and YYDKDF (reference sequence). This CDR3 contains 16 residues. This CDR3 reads CATSRPPDRGHYEQYF. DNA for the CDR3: TGTGCCACCAGCAGACCCCCGGACAGGGGGCACTACGAGCAGTACTTC.

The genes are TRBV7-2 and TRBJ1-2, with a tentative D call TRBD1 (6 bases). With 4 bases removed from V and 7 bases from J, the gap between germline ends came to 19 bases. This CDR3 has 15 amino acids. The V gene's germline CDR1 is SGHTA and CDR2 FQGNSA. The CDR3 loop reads CASSSRGADVGGYTF. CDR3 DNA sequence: TGTGCCAGCAGCTCTCGGGGGGCCGATGTGGGTGGCTACACCTTC.

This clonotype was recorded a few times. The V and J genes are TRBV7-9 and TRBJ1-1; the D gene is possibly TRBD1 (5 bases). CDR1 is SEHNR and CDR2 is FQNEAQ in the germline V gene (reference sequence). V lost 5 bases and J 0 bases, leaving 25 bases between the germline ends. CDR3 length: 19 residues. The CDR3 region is CASSPDTPPQEIMNTEAFF. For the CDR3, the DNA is TGTGCCAGCAGCCCCGATACCCCCCCACAGGAGATTATGAACACTGAAGCTTTCTTT. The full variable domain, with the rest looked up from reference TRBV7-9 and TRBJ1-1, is DTGVSQNPRHKITKRGQNVTFRCDPISEHNRLYWYRQTLGQGPEFLTYFQNEAQLEKSRLLSDRFSAERPKGSFSTLEIQRTEQGDSAMYLCASSPDTPPQEIMNTEAFFGQGTRLTVV.

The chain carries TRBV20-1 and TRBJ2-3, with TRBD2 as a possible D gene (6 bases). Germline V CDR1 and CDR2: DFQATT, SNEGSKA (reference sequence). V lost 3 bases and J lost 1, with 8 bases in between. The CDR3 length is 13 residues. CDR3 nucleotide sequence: TGCAGTGCTAGGGAGGGGCGCACAGATACGCAGTATTTT. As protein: CSAREGRTDTQYF.

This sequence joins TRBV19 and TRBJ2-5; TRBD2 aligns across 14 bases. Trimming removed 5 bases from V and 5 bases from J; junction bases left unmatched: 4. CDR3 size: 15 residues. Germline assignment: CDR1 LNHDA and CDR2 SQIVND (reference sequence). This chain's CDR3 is CASSARLAGGETQYF. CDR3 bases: TGTGCCAGTAGTGCCAGACTAGCGGGAGGGGAGACCCAGTACTTC.

In nucleotides, the CDR3 is TGTGCCAGCGGCGGGAGATTGGATGAGCAGTTCTTC. Amino acid sequence: CASGGRLDEQFF. V usage is TRBV7-9 and J usage is TRBJ2-1; 7 bases map to TRBD2. Germline trimming cut 8 bases from V and 8 bases from J; bases unmatched to any gene: 6. CDR3 length equals 12 residues. CDR1 and CDR2 from the germline V gene are SEHNR and FQNEAQ (reference sequence). The variable domain in full, completed from reference TRBV7-9 and TRBJ2-1, reads DTGVSQNPRHKITKRGQNVTFRCDPISEHNRLYWYRQTLGQGPEFLTYFQNEAQLEKSRLLSDRFSAERPKGSFSTLEIQRTEQGDSAMYLCASGGRLDEQFFGPGTRLTVL.

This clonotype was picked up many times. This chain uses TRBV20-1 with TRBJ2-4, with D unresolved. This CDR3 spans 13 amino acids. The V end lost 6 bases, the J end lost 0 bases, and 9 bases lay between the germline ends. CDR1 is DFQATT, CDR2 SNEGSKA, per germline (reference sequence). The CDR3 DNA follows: TGCAGTGCCCCACAGCTAGCCAAAAACATTCAGTACTTC. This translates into CSAPQLAKNIQYF.

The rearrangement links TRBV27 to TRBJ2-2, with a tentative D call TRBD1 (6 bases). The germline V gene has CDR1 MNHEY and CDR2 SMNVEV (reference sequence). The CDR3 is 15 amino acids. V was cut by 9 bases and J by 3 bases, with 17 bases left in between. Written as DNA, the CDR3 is TGTGCCAGTCTCCCCTGGGGGCCGGACACCGGGGAGCTGTTTTTT. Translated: CASLPWGPDTGELFF.

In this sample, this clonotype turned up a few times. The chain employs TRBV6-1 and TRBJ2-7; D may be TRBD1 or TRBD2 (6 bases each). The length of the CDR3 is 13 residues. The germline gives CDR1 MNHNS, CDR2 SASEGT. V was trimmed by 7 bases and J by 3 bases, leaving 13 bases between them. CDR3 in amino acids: CASTPGGDYEQYF. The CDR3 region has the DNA TGTGCCAGCACCCCCGGGGGCGACTACGAGCAGTACTTC.

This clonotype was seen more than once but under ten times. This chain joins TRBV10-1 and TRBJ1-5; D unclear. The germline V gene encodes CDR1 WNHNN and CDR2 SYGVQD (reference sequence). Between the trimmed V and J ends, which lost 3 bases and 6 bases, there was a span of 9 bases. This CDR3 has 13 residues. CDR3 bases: TGCGCCAGCAGTGACGGGGTAGGTCAGCCCCAGCATTTT. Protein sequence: CASSDGVGQPQHF.

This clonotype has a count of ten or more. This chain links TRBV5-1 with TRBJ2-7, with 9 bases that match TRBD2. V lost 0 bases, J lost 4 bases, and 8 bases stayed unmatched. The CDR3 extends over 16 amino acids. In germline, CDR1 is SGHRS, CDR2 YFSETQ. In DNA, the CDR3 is TGCGCCAGCAGCTTGGAGGTTAGCGGGAGTATGTACGAGCAGTACTTC. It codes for CASSLEVSGSMYEQYF.

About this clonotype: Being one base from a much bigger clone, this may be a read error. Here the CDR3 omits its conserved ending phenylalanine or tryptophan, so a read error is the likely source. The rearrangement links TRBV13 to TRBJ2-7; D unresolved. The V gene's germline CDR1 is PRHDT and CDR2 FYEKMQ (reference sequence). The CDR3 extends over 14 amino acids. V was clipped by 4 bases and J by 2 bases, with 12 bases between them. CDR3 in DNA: TGTGCCAGCAGCTATAGTTTGGCTCCCTACGAGCAGTACTTA. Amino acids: CASSYSLAPYEQYL.

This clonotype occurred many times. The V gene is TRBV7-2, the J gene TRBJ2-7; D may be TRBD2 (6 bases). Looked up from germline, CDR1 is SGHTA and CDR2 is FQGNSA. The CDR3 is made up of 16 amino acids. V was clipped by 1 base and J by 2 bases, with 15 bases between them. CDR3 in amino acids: CASSLGPGLETYEQYF. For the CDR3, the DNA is TGTGCCAGCAGCTTAGGTCCGGGACTTGAAACCTACGAGCAGTACTTC.

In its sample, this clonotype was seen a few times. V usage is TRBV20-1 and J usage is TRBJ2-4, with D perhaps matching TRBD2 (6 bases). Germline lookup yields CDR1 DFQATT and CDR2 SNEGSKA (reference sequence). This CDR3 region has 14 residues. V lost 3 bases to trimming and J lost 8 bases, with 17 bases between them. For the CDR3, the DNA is TGCAGTGCTAGCGGGAGTGGCCTTGCGGACATTCAGTACTTC. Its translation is CSASGSGLADIQYF.

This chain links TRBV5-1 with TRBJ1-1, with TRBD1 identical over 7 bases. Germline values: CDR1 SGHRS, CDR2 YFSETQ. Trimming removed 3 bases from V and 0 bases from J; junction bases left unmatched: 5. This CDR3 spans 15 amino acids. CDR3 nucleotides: TGCGCCAGCAGCTCCGTACAGGGGATGAACACTGAAGCTTTCTTT. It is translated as CASSSVQGMNTEAFF.

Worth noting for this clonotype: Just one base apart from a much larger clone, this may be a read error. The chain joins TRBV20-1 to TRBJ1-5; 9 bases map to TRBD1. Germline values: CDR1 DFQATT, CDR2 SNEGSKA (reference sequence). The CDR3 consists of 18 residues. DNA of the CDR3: TGCAGTGCTAGAAAGGACAGGGGTCTGGTTTCGAGCAGTCAGCCCCAGCATTTT. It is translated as CSARKDRGLVSSSQPQHF.

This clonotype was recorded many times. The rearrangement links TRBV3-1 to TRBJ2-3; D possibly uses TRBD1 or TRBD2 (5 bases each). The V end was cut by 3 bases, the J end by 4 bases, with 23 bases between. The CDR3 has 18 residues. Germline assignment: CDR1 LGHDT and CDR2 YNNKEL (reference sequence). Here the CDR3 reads CASSQWGTSPPGADTQYF. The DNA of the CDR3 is TGTGCCAGCAGCCAGTGGGGGACGTCCCCACCCGGGGCAGATACGCAGTATTTT.

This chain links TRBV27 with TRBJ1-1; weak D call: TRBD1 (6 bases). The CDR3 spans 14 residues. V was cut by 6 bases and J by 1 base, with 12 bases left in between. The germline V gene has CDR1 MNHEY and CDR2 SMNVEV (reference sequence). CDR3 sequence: CASSPGVRNTEAFF. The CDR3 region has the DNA TGTGCCAGCAGCCCAGGGGTCAGGAACACTGAAGCTTTCTTT.

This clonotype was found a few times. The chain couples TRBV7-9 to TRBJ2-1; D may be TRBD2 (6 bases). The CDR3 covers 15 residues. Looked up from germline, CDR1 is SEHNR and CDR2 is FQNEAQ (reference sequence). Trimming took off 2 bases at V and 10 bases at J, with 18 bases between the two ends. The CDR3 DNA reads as TGTGCCAGCAGCTTAAATCCCGGGGCGGGGAGCGAGCAGTTCTTC. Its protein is CASSLNPGAGSEQFF.

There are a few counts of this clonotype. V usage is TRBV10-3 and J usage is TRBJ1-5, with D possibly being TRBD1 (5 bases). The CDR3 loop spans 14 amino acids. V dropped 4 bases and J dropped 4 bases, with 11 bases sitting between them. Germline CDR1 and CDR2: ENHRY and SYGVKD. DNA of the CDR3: TGTGCCATCAGTGCTGAGGGACGTAATCAGCCCCAGCATTTT. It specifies CAISAEGRNQPQHF.

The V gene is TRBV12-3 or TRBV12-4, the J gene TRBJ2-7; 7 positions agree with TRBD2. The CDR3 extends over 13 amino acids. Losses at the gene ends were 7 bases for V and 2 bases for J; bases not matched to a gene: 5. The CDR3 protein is CASNKGLAYEQYF. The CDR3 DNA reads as TGTGCCAGCAACAAAGGACTAGCCTACGAGCAGTACTTC.

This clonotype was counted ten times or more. The CDR3 DNA follows: TGTGCCAGCAGCCAAAGACAAACAGGGGTCTCGATGAACACTGAAGCTTTCTTT. Its translation is CASSQRQTGVSMNTEAFF. The chain carries TRBV3-1 and TRBJ1-1; 7 nucleotides agree with TRBD1. CDR3 length equals 18 residues. The junction had 12 bases not matched to a gene; V was cut back by 2 bases and J by 0 bases. Germline V gives CDR1 LGHDT, CDR2 YNNKEL (reference sequence). Using reference TRBV3-1 and TRBJ1-1 for the parts outside the CDR3, the full variable domain is DTAVSQTPKYLVTQMGNDKSIKCEQNLGHDTMYWYKQDSKKFLKIMFSYNNKELIINETVPNRFSPKSPDKAHLNLHINSLELGDSAVYFCASSQRQTGVSMNTEAFFGQGTRLTVV.

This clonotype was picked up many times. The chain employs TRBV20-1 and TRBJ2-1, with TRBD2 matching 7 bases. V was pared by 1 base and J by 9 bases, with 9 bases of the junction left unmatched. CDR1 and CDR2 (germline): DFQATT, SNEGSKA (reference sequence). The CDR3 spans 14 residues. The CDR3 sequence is CSARGGEGRVEQFF. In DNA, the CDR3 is TGCAGTGCTAGAGGGGGGGAGGGCCGCGTTGAGCAGTTCTTC.

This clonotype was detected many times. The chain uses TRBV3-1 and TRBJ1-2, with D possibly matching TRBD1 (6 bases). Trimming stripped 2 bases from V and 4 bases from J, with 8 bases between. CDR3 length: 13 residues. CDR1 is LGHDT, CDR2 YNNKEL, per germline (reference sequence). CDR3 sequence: CASSQWTAYGYTF. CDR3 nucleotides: TGTGCCAGCAGCCAATGGACAGCCTATGGCTACACCTTC.

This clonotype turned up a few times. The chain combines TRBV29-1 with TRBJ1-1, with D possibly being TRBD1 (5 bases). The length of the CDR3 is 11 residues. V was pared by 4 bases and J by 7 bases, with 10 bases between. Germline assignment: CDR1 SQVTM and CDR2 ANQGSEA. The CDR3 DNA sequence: TGCAGCGTTGGGCGACAGCTTGAAGCTTTCTTT. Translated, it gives CSVGRQLEAFF.

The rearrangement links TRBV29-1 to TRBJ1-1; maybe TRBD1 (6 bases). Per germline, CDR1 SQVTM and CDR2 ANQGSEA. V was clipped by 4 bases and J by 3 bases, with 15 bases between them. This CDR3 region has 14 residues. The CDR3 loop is CSVGPGGPHTEAFF. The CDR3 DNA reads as TGCAGCGTTGGGCCGGGGGGGCCCCACACTGAAGCTTTCTTT.

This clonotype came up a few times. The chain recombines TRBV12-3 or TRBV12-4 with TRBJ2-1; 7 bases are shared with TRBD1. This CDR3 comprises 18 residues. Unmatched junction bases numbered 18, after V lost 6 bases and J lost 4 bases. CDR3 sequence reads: CASRHSGTERRGYNEQFF. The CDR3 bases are TGTGCCAGCAGACACTCCGGGACAGAAAGGCGTGGTTACAATGAGCAGTTCTTC.